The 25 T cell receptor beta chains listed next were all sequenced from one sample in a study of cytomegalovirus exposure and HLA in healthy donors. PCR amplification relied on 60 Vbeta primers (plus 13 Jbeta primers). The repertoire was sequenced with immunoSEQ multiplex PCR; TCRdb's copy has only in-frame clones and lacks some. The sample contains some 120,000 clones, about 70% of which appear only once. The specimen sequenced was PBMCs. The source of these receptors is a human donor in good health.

CDR3 residues: CASSLLGQGPADTQYF. The CDR3 nucleotides read TGTGCCAGCAGCTTGCTGGGACAGGGTCCCGCAGATACGCAGTATTTT. The V gene is TRBV5-4, the J gene TRBJ2-3, with TRBD1 matching over 9 bases. Unmatched junction bases numbered 7, after V lost 1 base and J lost 4 bases. This CDR3 comprises 16 residues. The V gene's germline CDR1 is SGHNT and CDR2 YYREEE (reference sequence).

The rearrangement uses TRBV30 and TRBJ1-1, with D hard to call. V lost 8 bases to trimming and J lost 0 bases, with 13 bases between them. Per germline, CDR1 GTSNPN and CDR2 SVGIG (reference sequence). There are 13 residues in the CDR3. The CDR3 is CARGAVMNTEAFF. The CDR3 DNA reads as TGTGCCCGGGGAGCCGTAATGAACACTGAAGCTTTCTTT. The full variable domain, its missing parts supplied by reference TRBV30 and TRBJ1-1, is SQTIHQWPATLVQPVGSPLSLECTVEGTSNPNLYWYRQAAGRGLQLLFYSVGIGQISSEVPQNLSASRPQDRQFILSSKKLLLSDSGFYLCARGAVMNTEAFFGQGTRLTVV.

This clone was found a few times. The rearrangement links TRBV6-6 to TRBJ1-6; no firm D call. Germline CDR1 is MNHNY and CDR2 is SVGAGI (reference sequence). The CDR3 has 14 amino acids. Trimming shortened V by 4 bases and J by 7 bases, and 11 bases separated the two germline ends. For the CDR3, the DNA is TGTGCCAGCAGTTCTCCGCGAGAGAATTCACCCCTCCACTTT. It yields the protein CASSSPRENSPLHF.

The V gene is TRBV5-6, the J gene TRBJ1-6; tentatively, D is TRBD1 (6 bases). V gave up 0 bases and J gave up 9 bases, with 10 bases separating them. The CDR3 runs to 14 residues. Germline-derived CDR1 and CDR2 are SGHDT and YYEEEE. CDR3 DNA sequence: TGTGCCAGCAGCTTGGAGAACAGGGCTTCACCCCTCCACTTT. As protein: CASSLENRASPLHF. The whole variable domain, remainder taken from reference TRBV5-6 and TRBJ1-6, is DAGVTQSPTHLIKTRGQQVTLRCSPKSGHDTVSWYQQALGQGPQFIFQYYEEEERQRGNFPDRFSGHQFPNYSSELNVNALLLGDSALYLCASSLENRASPLHFGNGTRLTVT.

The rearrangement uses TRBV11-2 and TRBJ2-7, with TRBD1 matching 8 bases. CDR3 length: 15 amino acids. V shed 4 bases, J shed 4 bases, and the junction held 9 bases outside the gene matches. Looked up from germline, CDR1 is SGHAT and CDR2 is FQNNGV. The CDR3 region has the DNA TGTGCCAGCAGCTCTCTGACAGGGGCCCCTTACGAGCAGTACTTC. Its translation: CASSSLTGAPYEQYF.

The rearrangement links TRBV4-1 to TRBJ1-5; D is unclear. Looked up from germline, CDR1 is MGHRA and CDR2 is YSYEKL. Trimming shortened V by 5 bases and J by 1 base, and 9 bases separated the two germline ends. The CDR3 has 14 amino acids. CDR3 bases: TGCGCCAGCAGCGTGGGCGAGAGCAATCAGCCCCAGCATTTT. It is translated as CASSVGESNQPQHF.

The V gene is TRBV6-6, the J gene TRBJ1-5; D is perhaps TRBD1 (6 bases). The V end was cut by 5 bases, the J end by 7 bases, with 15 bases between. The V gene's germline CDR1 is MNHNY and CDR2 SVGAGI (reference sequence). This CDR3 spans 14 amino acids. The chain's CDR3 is CASSTRGEGQPQHF. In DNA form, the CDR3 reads TGTGCCAGCAGTACCAGGGGTGAGGGCCAGCCCCAGCATTTT.

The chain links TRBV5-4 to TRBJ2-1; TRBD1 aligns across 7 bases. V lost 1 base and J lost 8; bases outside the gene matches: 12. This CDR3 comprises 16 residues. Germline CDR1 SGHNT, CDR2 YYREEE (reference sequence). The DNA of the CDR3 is TGTGCCAGCAGCTTGTTCGGTACAGGGGACCCTCATGAGCAGTTCTTC. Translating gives CASSLFGTGDPHEQFF.

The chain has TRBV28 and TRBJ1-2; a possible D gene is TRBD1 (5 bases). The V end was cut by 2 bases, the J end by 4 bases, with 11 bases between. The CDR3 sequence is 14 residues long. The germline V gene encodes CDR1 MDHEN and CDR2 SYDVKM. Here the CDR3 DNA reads TGTGCCAGCAGTTTAACAGGTTTTAGCTATGGCTACACCTTC. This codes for CASSLTGFSYGYTF.

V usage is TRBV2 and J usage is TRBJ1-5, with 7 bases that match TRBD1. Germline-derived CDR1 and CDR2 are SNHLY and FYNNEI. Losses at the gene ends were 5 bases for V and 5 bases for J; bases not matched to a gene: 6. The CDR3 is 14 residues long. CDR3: CASSPTGDDQPQHF. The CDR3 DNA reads TGTGCCAGCAGTCCTACAGGGGATGATCAGCCCCAGCATTTT.

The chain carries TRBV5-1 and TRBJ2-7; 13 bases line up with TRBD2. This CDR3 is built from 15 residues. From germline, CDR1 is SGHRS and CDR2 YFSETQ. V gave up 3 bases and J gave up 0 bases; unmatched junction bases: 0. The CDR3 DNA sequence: TGCGCCAGCAGCTGGACTAGCGGGAGCTCCTACGAGCAGTACTTC. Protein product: CASSWTSGSSYEQYF.

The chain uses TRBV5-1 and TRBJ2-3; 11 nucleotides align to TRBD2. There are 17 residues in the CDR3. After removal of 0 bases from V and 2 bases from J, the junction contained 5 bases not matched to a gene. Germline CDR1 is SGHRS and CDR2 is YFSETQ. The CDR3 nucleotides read TGCGCCAGCAGCTTGGGGCTAGCGGGGGGATTCACAGATACGCAGTATTTT. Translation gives CASSLGLAGGFTDTQYF.

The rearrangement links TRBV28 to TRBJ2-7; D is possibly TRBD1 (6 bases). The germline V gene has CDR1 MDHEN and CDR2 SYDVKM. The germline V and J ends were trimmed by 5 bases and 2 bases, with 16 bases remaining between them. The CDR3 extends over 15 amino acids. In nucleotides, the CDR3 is TGTGCCAGCAGTGCACAAACAGGGTACCCCTACGAGCAGTACTTC. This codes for CASSAQTGYPYEQYF.

CDR3 sequence reads: CASSAWSTGTEAFF. CDR3 nucleotide sequence: TGTGCCAGCAGCGCCTGGTCTACGGGCACTGAAGCTTTCTTT. The chain carries TRBV5-4 and TRBJ1-1, with D uncertain. This CDR3 has 14 amino acids. The germline V and J ends were trimmed by 4 bases and 4 bases, with 14 bases remaining between them. CDR1 is SGHNT and CDR2 is YYREEE in the germline V gene (reference sequence).

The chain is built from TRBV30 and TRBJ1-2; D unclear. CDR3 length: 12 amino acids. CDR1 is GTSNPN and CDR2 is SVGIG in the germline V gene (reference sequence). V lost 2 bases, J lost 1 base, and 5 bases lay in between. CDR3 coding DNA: TGTGCCTGGAGTACAGTTAACTATGGCTACACCTTC. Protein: CAWSTVNYGYTF.

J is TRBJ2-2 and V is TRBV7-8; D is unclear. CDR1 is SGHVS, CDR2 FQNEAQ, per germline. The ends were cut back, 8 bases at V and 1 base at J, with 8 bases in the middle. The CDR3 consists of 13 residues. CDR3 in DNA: TGTGCCAGCCGACCGGGGAACACCGGGGAGCTGTTTTTT. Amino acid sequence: CASRPGNTGELFF.

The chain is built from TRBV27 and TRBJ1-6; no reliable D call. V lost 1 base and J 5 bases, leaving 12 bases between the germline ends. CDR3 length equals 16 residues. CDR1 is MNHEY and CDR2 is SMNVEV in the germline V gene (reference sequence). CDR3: CASSLFLQNDNSPLHF. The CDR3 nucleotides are TGTGCCAGCAGTTTATTTCTCCAGAACGATAATTCACCCCTCCACTTT.

Written as DNA, the CDR3 is TGTGCCAGCAGCGACCCCAGGGTTTTAGGCACTGAAGCTTTCTTT. It is translated as CASSDPRVLGTEAFF. The rearrangement links TRBV27 to TRBJ1-1; a weak D match, TRBD1 (5 bases). V shed 6 bases and J shed 4 bases, with 18 bases lying between them. In germline, CDR1 is MNHEY, CDR2 SMNVEV (reference sequence). The CDR3 loop spans 15 amino acids.

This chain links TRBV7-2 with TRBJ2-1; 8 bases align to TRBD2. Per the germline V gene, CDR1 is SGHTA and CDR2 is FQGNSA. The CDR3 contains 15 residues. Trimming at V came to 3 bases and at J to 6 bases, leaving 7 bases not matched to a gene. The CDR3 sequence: CASSFWRGVGNEQFF. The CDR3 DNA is TGTGCCAGCAGCTTCTGGCGGGGGGTGGGCAATGAGCAGTTCTTC.

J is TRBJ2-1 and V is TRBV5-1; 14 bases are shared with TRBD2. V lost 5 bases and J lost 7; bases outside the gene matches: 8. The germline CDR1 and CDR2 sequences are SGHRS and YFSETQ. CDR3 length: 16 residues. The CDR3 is CASRELTSGRANEQFF. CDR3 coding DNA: TGCGCCAGCAGGGAATTGACTAGCGGGAGGGCTAATGAGCAGTTCTTC.

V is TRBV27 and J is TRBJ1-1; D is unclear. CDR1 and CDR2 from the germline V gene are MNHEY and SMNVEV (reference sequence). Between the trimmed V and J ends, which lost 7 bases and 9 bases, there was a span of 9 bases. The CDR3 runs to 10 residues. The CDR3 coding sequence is TGTGCCAGCATAAGCCGTCAAGCTTTCTTT. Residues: CASISRQAFF.

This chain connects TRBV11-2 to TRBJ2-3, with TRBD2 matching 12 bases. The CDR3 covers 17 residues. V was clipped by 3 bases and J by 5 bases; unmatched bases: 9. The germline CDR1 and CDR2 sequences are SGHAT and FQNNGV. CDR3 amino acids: CASSFRLAGGQEDTQYF. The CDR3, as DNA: TGTGCCAGCAGCTTCCGGCTAGCGGGGGGGCAAGAAGATACGCAGTATTTT.

The CDR3 spells CASSREGNTEAFF. In DNA form, the CDR3 reads TGTGCCAGCAGTAGGGAGGGGAACACTGAAGCTTTCTTT. The chain combines TRBV2 with TRBJ1-1; unclear D gene. V lost 5 bases to trimming and J lost 1 base, with 8 bases between them. The CDR3 runs 13 residues. Germline V gene sequence: CDR1 SNHLY, CDR2 FYNNEI.

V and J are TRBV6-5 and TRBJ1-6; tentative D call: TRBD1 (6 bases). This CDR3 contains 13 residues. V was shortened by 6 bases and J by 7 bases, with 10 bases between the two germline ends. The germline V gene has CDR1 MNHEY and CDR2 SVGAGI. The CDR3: CASRGTSNSPLHF. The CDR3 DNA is TGTGCCAGCAGAGGGACATCAAATTCACCCCTCCACTTT.

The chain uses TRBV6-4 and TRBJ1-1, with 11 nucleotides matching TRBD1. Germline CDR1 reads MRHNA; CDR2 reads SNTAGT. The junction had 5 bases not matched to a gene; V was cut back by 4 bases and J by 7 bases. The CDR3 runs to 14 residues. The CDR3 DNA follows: TGTGCCAGCAGTGCCGGGACAGGGGGTAATGAAGCTTTCTTT. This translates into CASSAGTGGNEAFF.